The 30 T cell receptor beta chains presented below share a single source sample, sequenced in a study of blood T cell repertoires in COVID-19. Using immunoSEQ multiplex PCR, the repertoire was profiled, and TCRdb retains in-frame clones only, with some absent. The repertoire holds approximately 210,000 clones, with 70% to 90% as singletons. The specimen sequenced was peripheral blood. These receptors were collected from a man between 45 and 60 years old with COVID-19, enrolled during active disease.

DNA for the CDR3: TGTGCCAGCAGCCTAGGTCTAATCTCCTACGAGCAGTACTTC. Translating gives CASSLGLISYEQYF. The J gene is TRBJ2-7, the V gene TRBV7-8; unclear D gene. In germline, CDR1 is SGHVS, CDR2 FQNEAQ. V was clipped by 5 bases and J by 0 bases, with 11 bases between them. This CDR3 comprises 14 residues.

Comment on this clone: One end of the junction is discordant with germline, which a read error may explain. The V call is TRBV7-9, the J call TRBJ2-7; 8 positions match TRBD1. Germline V gives CDR1 SEHNR, CDR2 FQNEAQ (reference sequence). This CDR3 spans 14 amino acids. In nucleotides, the CDR3 is TGTGCCAGCAGTTTAGACAGGGGTGAGGACGAGCAGTACTTC. Translated, it gives CASSLDRGEDEQYF.

The CDR3, as DNA: TGCGCCAGCAGCTTGGCCATTAGCCCTACCTACAATGAGCAGTTCTTC. This encodes CASSLAISPTYNEQFF. This chain uses TRBV5-1 with TRBJ2-1; no firm D call. Trimming shortened V by 0 bases and J by 2 bases, and 12 bases separated the two germline ends. This CDR3 comprises 16 residues. CDR1 SGHRS and CDR2 YFSETQ come from the germline V gene.

The chain couples TRBV3-1 (or the pseudogene TRBV3-2) to TRBJ1-2; D is uncertain. The CDR3 covers 13 residues. V was cut by 0 bases and J by 8 bases, with 10 bases left in between. Germline lookup yields CDR1 LGHDT and CDR2 YNNKEL (reference sequence). CDR3 DNA: TGTGCCAGCAGCCAAGAGGGCACAAGGGGCTACACCTTC. It encodes CASSQEGTRGYTF.

The chain recombines TRBV11-2 with TRBJ1-1; maybe TRBD1 (5 bases). This CDR3 contains 15 residues. Germline V lookup: CDR1 SGHAT, CDR2 FQNNGV. Trimming removed 2 bases from V and 4 bases from J, with 14 bases in between. In nucleotides, the CDR3 is TGTGCCAGCAGCTTACCCAGGGTTGAGGCCACTGAAGCTTTCTTT. Its protein is CASSLPRVEATEAFF.

This clone has only a few counts. The chain links TRBV6-5 to TRBJ1-2; 7 nucleotides line up with TRBD1. Trimming cost V 6 bases and J 8 bases; bases outside gene matches: 6. CDR3 length: 12 residues. Germline V CDR1 and CDR2: MNHEY, SVGAGI. The DNA for the CDR3 is TGTGCCAGCAGGGGGACAGCGGAGGGCTACACCTTC. Its protein is CASRGTAEGYTF.

This chain uses TRBV19 with TRBJ1-2; 7 positions match TRBD1. V shed 2 bases and J 0 bases; nucleotides not matched to a gene: 9. The CDR3 runs to 17 residues. CDR1 is LNHDA, CDR2 SQIVND, per germline (reference sequence). CDR3 in DNA: TGTGCCAGTAGTATACCCGGACAGGAACCCTCTAACTATGGCTACACCTTC. This encodes CASSIPGQEPSNYGYTF.

The gene calls are TRBV9 and TRBJ1-2; D might be TRBD1 (6 bases). Trimming stripped 4 bases from V and 4 bases from J, with 17 bases between. Germline values: CDR1 SGDLS, CDR2 YYNGEE. CDR3 length: 15 amino acids. The CDR3 DNA is TGTGCCAGCAGCACCTCCGGGACAAGAGTCTATGGCTACACCTTC. Its protein is CASSTSGTRVYGYTF. Complete variable domain (other parts from reference TRBV9 and TRBJ1-2): DSGVTQTPKHLITATGQRVTLRCSPRSGDLSVYWYQQSLDQGLQFLIQYYNGEERAKGNILERFSAQQFPDLHSELNLSSLELGDSALYFCASSTSGTRVYGYTFGSGTRLTVV.

CDR3 region: CASSERTSWAHAQYF. In nucleotides, the CDR3 is TGTGCCAGTAGTGAACGGACTAGCTGGGCCCATGCGCAGTATTTT. The rearrangement links TRBV19 to TRBJ2-3; 8 nucleotides match TRBD2. V trimming: 5 bases; J trimming: 10 bases; junction bases outside the gene matches: 14. This CDR3 is built from 15 residues. The germline CDR1 and CDR2 sequences are LNHDA and SQIVND (reference sequence).

The chain joins TRBV7-9 to TRBJ1-4, with a tentative D call TRBD1 (6 bases). The CDR3 sequence is 18 residues long. Germline V gene sequence: CDR1 SEHNR, CDR2 FQNEAQ (reference sequence). The germline V and J ends were trimmed by 3 bases and 0 bases, with 17 bases remaining between them. The CDR3 DNA reads as TGTGCCAGCAGCTTCCGGGACATCTCCTACACAACTAATGAAAAACTGTTTTTT. It specifies CASSFRDISYTTNEKLFF.

The CDR3 loop reads CASSLGQGSGANVLTF. The CDR3 DNA reads as TGTGCCAGCAGCTTGGGACAGGGCTCTGGGGCCAACGTCCTGACTTTC. The chain couples TRBV7-3 to TRBJ2-6; 9 nucleotides match TRBD1. CDR3 size: 16 residues. J lost 0 bases, V lost 3 bases, and 0 bases had no gene match. Germline CDR1 and CDR2: SGHTA and FQGTGA. Using reference TRBV7-3 and TRBJ2-6 for the parts outside the CDR3, the full variable domain is GAGVSQTPSNKVTEKGKYVELRCDPISGHTALYWYRQSLGQGPEFLIYFQGTGAADDSGLPNDRFFAVRPEGSVSTLKIQRTERGDSAVYLCASSLGQGSGANVLTFGAGSRLTVL.

Concerning this clone: One end of the junction fails to match germline, which may point to a read error. The rearrangement links TRBV6-1 to TRBJ2-2, with 8 positions matching TRBD2. The CDR3 is 16 residues long. Germline CDR1 is MNHNS and CDR2 is SASEGT. The CDR3 nucleotides read TGTGTCAGCAGTGAACGACTAGCGCCCGCGGCGGGGGAGCTGTTTTTT. Translating it yields CVSSERLAPAAGELFF.

V is TRBV25-1 and J is TRBJ2-7; tentative D call: TRBD2 (6 bases). In germline, CDR1 is MGHDK, CDR2 SYGVNS. V gave up 7 bases and J gave up 4 bases, with 14 bases separating them. This CDR3 contains 13 residues. This CDR3 is CASIPSGGYEQYF. The CDR3 DNA reads as TGTGCCAGCATCCCATCCGGGGGATACGAGCAGTACTTC.

The chain is built from TRBV28 and TRBJ1-2; D gene ambiguous. The CDR3 is 12 amino acids. The V gene lost 2 bases and the J gene lost 4 bases, with 5 bases spanning the gap. Per the germline V gene, CDR1 is MDHEN and CDR2 is SYDVKM. The CDR3 DNA follows: TGTGCCAGCAGTTTAGATAGCTATGGCTACACCTTC. This translates into CASSLDSYGYTF.

This clone has just a few counts. This sequence joins TRBV28 and TRBJ1-1; perhaps TRBD1 as D (6 bases). Germline V gene sequence: CDR1 MDHEN, CDR2 SYDVKM. The CDR3 spans 14 residues. V lost 6 bases and J 3 bases, leaving 14 bases between the germline ends. CDR3 bases: TGTGCCAGCAGCCTGGGGGGGCTGGACACTGAAGCTTTCTTT. Translated: CASSLGGLDTEAFF.

V and J are TRBV27 and TRBJ1-5; D not resolved. From germline, CDR1 is MNHEY and CDR2 SMNVEV (reference sequence). Trimming took 5 bases from V and 2 from J, leaving 13 bases between them. The CDR3 totals 15 residues. CDR3: CASSPLGKGNQPQHF. CDR3 nucleotide sequence: TGTGCCAGCAGTCCCCTCGGGAAGGGCAATCAGCCCCAGCATTTT.

Only one count was recorded for this clone. The V and J genes are TRBV12-3 or TRBV12-4 and TRBJ2-1, with TRBD1 as a possible D gene (5 bases). V was pared by 6 bases and J by 11 bases, with 8 bases between. The CDR3 is 10 residues long. CDR3 nucleotides: TGTGCCAGCAGCAGGACACAGCAGTTCTTC. As protein: CASSRTQQFF.

The V gene is TRBV7-2, the J gene TRBJ2-3; tentatively, D is TRBD2 (7 bases). Germline V lookup: CDR1 SGHTA, CDR2 FQGNSA. The CDR3 loop spans 15 amino acids. V gave up 0 bases and J gave up 5 bases, with 12 bases separating them. The CDR3 region is CASSLAGGQGDTQYF. The CDR3 nucleotides are TGTGCCAGCAGCTTAGCGGGGGGGCAAGGAGATACGCAGTATTTT.

The rearrangement links TRBV14 to TRBJ2-1; D perhaps matches TRBD2 (6 bases). The V and J ends lost 0 bases and 8 bases respectively, with 17 bases between them. The CDR3 runs 16 residues. The germline V gene has CDR1 SGHDN and CDR2 FVKESK. CDR3 coding DNA: TGTGCCAGCAGCCAAGAGTTGTTTTCCGGGAGCTATGAGCAGTTCTTC. Translating gives CASSQELFSGSYEQFF. Full variable domain (remainder filled in from reference TRBV14 and TRBJ2-1): EAGVTQFPSHSVIEKGQTVTLRCDPISGHDNLYWYRRVMGKEIKFLLHFVKESKQDESGMPNNRFLAERTGGTYSTLKVQPAELEDSGVYFCASSQELFSGSYEQFFGPGTRLTVL.

The V and J genes are TRBV2 and TRBJ2-7; 8 bases are shared with TRBD1. Trimming at V came to 5 bases and at J to 2 bases, leaving 5 bases not matched to a gene. The germline V gene has CDR1 SNHLY and CDR2 FYNNEI. This CDR3 contains 14 residues. The chain's CDR3 is CASSSQGATYEQYF. The CDR3 coding sequence is TGTGCCAGCAGTTCCCAGGGGGCCACCTACGAGCAGTACTTC.

This clone is a singleton in its sample. This chain uses TRBV12-5 with TRBJ2-3; D not resolved. The CDR3 consists of 14 residues. The V and J ends lost 1 base and 2 bases respectively, with 7 bases between them. CDR1 and CDR2 from the germline V gene are LGHNT and FRNRAP. Here the CDR3 reads CASGLDRITDTQYF. CDR3 nucleotides: TGTGCTAGTGGTTTGGACAGAATCACAGATACGCAGTATTTT.

This clone appeared a single time. The chain carries TRBV2 and TRBJ2-6; a possible D gene is TRBD1 (6 bases). Trimming stripped 4 bases from V and 4 bases from J, with 14 bases between. CDR1 and CDR2 (germline): SNHLY, FYNNEI. The CDR3 contains 16 residues. The CDR3 protein is CASSVQGSGGANVLTF. The CDR3 nucleotides read TGTGCCAGCAGTGTACAGGGAAGTGGAGGGGCCAACGTCCTGACTTTC. The variable domain in full, with the rest retrieved from reference TRBV2 and TRBJ2-6, is EPEVTQTPSHQVTQMGQEVILRCVPISNHLYFYWYRQILGQKVEFLVSFYNNEISEKSEIFDDQFSVERPDGSNFTLKIRSTKLEDSAMYFCASSVQGSGGANVLTFGAGSRLTVL.

The genes are TRBV28 and TRBJ2-1; D may be TRBD2 (5 bases). Germline CDR1 reads MDHEN; CDR2 reads SYDVKM. Trimming took off 6 bases at V and 5 bases at J, with 8 bases between the two ends. This CDR3 comprises 12 residues. For the CDR3, the DNA is TGTGCCAGCAGAACCGGGGACAATGAGCAGTTCTTC. It is translated as CASRTGDNEQFF. The variable domain in full, completed from reference TRBV28 and TRBJ2-1, reads DVKVTQSSRYLVKRTGEKVFLECVQDMDHENMFWYRQDPGLGLRLIYFSYDVKMKEKGDIPEGYSVSREKKERFSLILESASTNQTSMYLCASRTGDNEQFFGPGTRLTVL.

In its sample, this clone was seen once. The chain has TRBV9 and TRBJ1-2; D may be TRBD1 (5 bases). V was clipped by 4 bases and J by 2 bases, with 15 bases between them. This CDR3 has 15 residues. Germline CDR1 reads SGDLS; CDR2 reads YYNGEE. CDR3 nucleotide sequence: TGTGCCAGCAGCCCAGAGGCTCAGGGAAACTATGGCTACACCTTC. Encoded protein: CASSPEAQGNYGYTF. The variable domain in full, completed from reference TRBV9 and TRBJ1-2, reads DSGVTQTPKHLITATGQRVTLRCSPRSGDLSVYWYQQSLDQGLQFLIQYYNGEERAKGNILERFSAQQFPDLHSELNLSSLELGDSALYFCASSPEAQGNYGYTFGSGTRLTVV.

V usage is TRBV19 and J usage is TRBJ2-7, with a tentative D call TRBD1 (6 bases). The CDR3 is 14 amino acids. V lost 6 bases to trimming and J lost 3 bases, with 15 bases between them. CDR1 and CDR2 (germline): LNHDA, SQIVND (reference sequence). The CDR3 is CASRGQGIYYEQYF. CDR3 sequence (DNA): TGTGCCAGTAGGGGTCAGGGGATCTACTACGAGCAGTACTTC.

There are a few counts of this clone. This chain joins TRBV7-9 and TRBJ2-3, with no clear D. CDR1 and CDR2 from the germline V gene are SEHNR and FQNEAQ (reference sequence). The CDR3 sequence is 15 residues long. Deletions cut 5 bases from V and 0 bases from J, with 12 bases between. The chain's CDR3 is CASSRLSESTDTQYF. The CDR3 DNA is TGTGCCAGCAGCCGACTTTCTGAGAGCACAGATACGCAGTATTTT.

V gene TRBV5-1 combines with J gene TRBJ2-1, with 8 bases lining up with TRBD2. V trimming: 4 bases; J trimming: 10 bases; junction bases outside the gene matches: 10. This CDR3 has 14 residues. Germline CDR1 is SGHRS and CDR2 is YFSETQ. CDR3 nucleotide sequence: TGCGCCAGCAGCCCCCCAGCGGGAGTTTACGAGCAGTTCTTC. Translated: CASSPPAGVYEQFF.

As DNA, the CDR3 is TGTGCCAGCAGCTTAAGAACCGGTATCGGGGAGCTGTTTTTT. This sequence encodes CASSLRTGIGELFF. The chain couples TRBV11-3 to TRBJ2-2; no firm D call. Per the germline V gene, CDR1 is SGHNT and CDR2 is YENEEA. Trimming took off 2 bases at V and 7 bases at J, with 11 bases between the two ends. The CDR3 consists of 14 residues.

Of note for this clone: The same CDR3 can be traced to other DNA sequences in this sample. The CDR3: CASSYSGGNQPQHF. The CDR3 bases are TGTGCCAGCAGTTATTCAGGGGGAAATCAGCCCCAGCATTTT. This chain connects TRBV6-2 or TRBV6-3 to TRBJ1-5; 7 positions agree with TRBD1. V lost 3 bases to trimming and J lost 4 bases; unmatched junction nucleotides: 3. CDR3 length equals 14 residues. CDR1 is MNHEY and CDR2 is SVGEGT in the germline V gene.

V is TRBV19 and J is TRBJ2-1, with TRBD1 matching 8 bases. V shed 5 bases, J shed 4 bases, and the junction held 7 bases outside the gene matches. This CDR3 region has 15 residues. From germline, CDR1 is LNHDA and CDR2 SQIVND (reference sequence). DNA for the CDR3: TGTGCCAGTAGTTCCGGGCAGGGGGCTTACAATGAGCAGTTCTTC. Translation: CASSSGQGAYNEQFF.